A selection of T cell receptor beta chains follows, all from one sample in a study of control samples from healthy donors and cancer patients. Using immunoSEQ multiplex PCR, the repertoire was profiled, and TCRdb retains in-frame clones only, with some absent. The table lists 90,000 or so clones, 70% to 90% of them singletons. Sequencing was performed on PBMCs. These receptors all come from a woman between 45 and 60 years old with colorectal cancer. Both conserved end residues are part of each CDR3.

V: TRBV4-1
J: TRBJ2-4
length: 18
CDR3: CASSQGIDGGASKNIQYF

V: TRBV2
J: TRBJ2-5
length: 16
CDR3: CASTRLAGGLAETQYF

V: TRBV2
J: TRBJ1-2
length: 12
CDR3: CASSENNYGYTF

V: TRBV6-5
J: TRBJ1-4
length: 15
CDR3: CASSYKAGGNEKLFF

V: TRBV10-2
J: TRBJ2-2
length: 14
CDR3: CASSGTSLPGELFF

V: TRBV6-5
J: TRBJ1-5
length: 15
CDR3: CASSSPGQYNQPQHF

V: TRBV7-2
J: TRBJ1-2
length: 15
CDR3: CASSLTFPKNYGYTF

V: TRBV6-2/TRBV6-3
J: TRBJ1-1
length: 15
CDR3: CASSYVGTGITEAFF

V: TRBV29-1
J: TRBJ2-5
length: 14
CDR3: CSVEAGRGPETQYF

V: TRBV20-1
J: TRBJ2-1
length: 15
CDR3: CSASERVFLGNEQFF

V: TRBV5-1
J: TRBJ2-6
length: 17
CDR3: CASSLTSGYSGANVLTF

V: TRBV7-2
J: TRBJ1-5
length: 12
CDR3: CASSLGNQPQHF

V: TRBV5-6
J: TRBJ2-5
length: 16
CDR3: CASSLRVKRQGKTQYF

V: TRBV6-6
J: TRBJ1-5
length: 16
CDR3: CASRGQGGISNQPQHF

V: TRBV6-4
J: TRBJ1-1
length: 13
CDR3: CASRPGQNTEAFF

V: TRBV19
J: TRBJ1-4
length: 15
CDR3: CASSRVGDRSEKLFF

V: TRBV2
J: TRBJ1-6
length: 15
CDR3: CASSVRRGQNSPLHF

V: TRBV7-2
J: TRBJ2-5
length: 15
CDR3: CASSLGLADQETQYF

V: TRBV15
J: TRBJ2-1
length: 13
CDR3: CATSTGSYNEQFF

V: TRBV12-3/TRBV12-4
J: TRBJ1-1
length: 13
CDR3: CASSTDGYTEAFF

V: TRBV7-8
J: TRBJ2-5
length: 16
CDR3: CASSITSGAIQETQYF

V: TRBV10-3
J: TRBJ1-2
length: 13
CDR3: CAISEPGIYGYTF

V: TRBV7-9
J: TRBJ1-1
length: 13
CDR3: CASRGQRNTEAFF

V: TRBV12-3/TRBV12-4
J: TRBJ1-1
length: 12
CDR3: CASSSPGPGAFF

V: TRBV3-1/TRBV3-2
J: TRBJ1-2
length: 14
CDR3: CASSQDPLLYGYTF

V: TRBV6-5
J: TRBJ1-1
length: 14
CDR3: CASNVGTDPLEAFF

V: TRBV10-1
J: TRBJ2-3
length: 14
CDR3: CASAAQRSTDTQYF

V: TRBV6-1
J: TRBJ1-5
length: 15
CDR3: CASSEERTSNQPQHF

V: TRBV5-1
J: TRBJ2-5
length: 16
CDR3: CASSRAVEGVQETQYF

V: TRBV4-3
J: TRBJ1-2
length: 15
CDR3: CASSQDRVSPLGYTF

V: TRBV5-1
J: TRBJ2-5
length: 13
CDR3: CASSLGEEETQYF

V: TRBV3-1/TRBV3-2
J: TRBJ2-5
length: 14
CDR3: CASSQVAREETQYF

V: TRBV9
J: TRBJ1-1
length: 15
CDR3: CASSARGRGITEAFF

V: TRBV7-6
J: TRBJ1-3
length: 17
CDR3: CASSPRPHLKPGNTIYF

V: TRBV9
J: TRBJ2-1
length: 15
CDR3: CASGRAGESYNEQFF

V: TRBV7-8
J: TRBJ2-1
length: 13
CDR3: CASSLSSGGKQFF

V: TRBV15
J: TRBJ1-6
length: 13
CDR3: CATSSSYNSPLHF

V: TRBV28
J: TRBJ1-4
length: 15
CDR3: CASSTAYLANEKLFF

V: TRBV7-2
J: TRBJ2-2
length: 16
CDR3: CASRPHSGGDTGELFF

V: TRBV9
J: TRBJ1-2
length: 15
CDR3: CASSVGTGGNYGYTF

V: TRBV7-2
J: TRBJ1-6
length: 14
CDR3: CASSLSYGNSPLHF

V: TRBV5-1
J: TRBJ1-1
length: 14
CDR3: CASSWGDRNTEAFF

V: TRBV9
J: TRBJ2-3
length: 15
CDR3: CASSVTSAAPNTQYF

V: TRBV7-9
J: TRBJ2-6
length: 17
CDR3: CASSLGGFSSGANVLTF

V: TRBV18
J: TRBJ2-5
length: 15
CDR3: CASSPRRPPQETQYF

V: TRBV19
J: TRBJ2-2
length: 18
CDR3: CASSRRTSGGLNTGELFF

V: TRBV20-1
J: TRBJ1-4
length: 11
CDR3: CSARTEEKLFF

V: TRBV28
J: TRBJ1-1
length: 14
CDR3: CASSHGLAYAEAFF

V: TRBV6-5
J: TRBJ1-4
length: 14
CDR3: CASSLTDSNEKLFF

V: TRBV5-6
J: TRBJ2-1
length: 16
CDR3: CASSLTTDTSYNEQFF

V: TRBV30
J: TRBJ1-3
length: 14
CDR3: CAWSTGRTGNTIYF

V: TRBV4-1
J: TRBJ2-2
length: 17
CDR3: CASSQNPTGVNTGELFF